The source of this TCR beta chain is a study of beta chain features in type 1 diabetes. CDR1 and CDR2 from the germline V gene are MDHEN and SYDVKM. Trimming at V came to 6 bases and at J to 4 bases, leaving 5 bases not matched to a gene. The CDR3 spans 13 residues. Points from the study as a whole: Type 1 diabetes patients had fewer VDJ junction insertions and more deletions. With patients and controls alike, PCR might favor shorter templates to an equal degree.

Expressed TCRB transcripts got sequenced, as all isolated RNA was reverse transcribed. Here immunoSEQ multiplex PCR was the method, and the copy in TCRdb shows in-frame clones only, minus some. The sample shows about 350,000 clones, around 19% of them seen only once. This clone occurred a few times. The antigen remains undetermined. This receptor was obtained from a woman younger than 30 in good health. The J gene is TRBJ1-2, the V gene TRBV28; TRBD1 aligns across 7 bases. Specimen: naive CD4+ T cells from blood. DNA for the CDR3: TGTGCCAGCAGCTCACAGGGGATCTATGGCTACACCTTC. Encoded protein: CASSSQGIYGYTF.